One and the same sample provided the 14 T cell receptor beta chains below, sequenced in a study of blood T cell repertoires in COVID-19. Sequencing used immunoSEQ multiplex PCR; TCRdb keeps in-frame clones, though not all of them. Among 130,000 or so clones, about 83% were seen once, and the ten largest hold about 8.1%. Sample: peripheral blood. The receptors originated from a man younger than 40 with COVID-19, enrolled during active disease.

The chain combines TRBV14 with TRBJ2-7; D gene uncertain. V gave up 0 bases and J gave up 6 bases, with 9 bases separating them. CDR3 size: 13 residues. The V gene's germline CDR1 is SGHDN and CDR2 FVKESK. In DNA, the CDR3 is TGTGCCAGCAGCCAAGATCAGTTGGCCGAGCAGTACTTC. Its protein product is CASSQDQLAEQYF.

The V gene is TRBV7-2, the J gene TRBJ2-1; 8 nucleotides align to TRBD2. This CDR3 has 16 amino acids. Germline CDR1 SGHTA, CDR2 FQGNSA. With 8 bases clipped from V and 4 bases from J, the junction kept 13 bases outside the gene matches. CDR3 nucleotide sequence: TGTGCCAGCGTCAGGGGCAGCGGGGGCTTTTACAATGAGCAGTTCTTC. Its protein is CASVRGSGGFYNEQFF. The whole variable domain, remainder taken from reference TRBV7-2 and TRBJ2-1, is GAGVSQSPSNKVTEKGKDVELRCDPISGHTALYWYRQSLGQGLEFLIYFQGNSAPDKSGLPSDRFSAERTGGSVSTLTIQRTQQEDSAVYLCASVRGSGGFYNEQFFGPGTRLTVL.

The rearrangement uses TRBV6-2 or TRBV6-3 and TRBJ2-1; 11 positions agree with TRBD2. The V gene's germline CDR1 is MNHEY and CDR2 SVGEGT. The CDR3 runs 17 residues. The V segment lost 2 bases and the J segment 1 base; nucleotides outside the gene matches: 4. DNA of the CDR3: TGTGCCAGCAGTTACAGGACTAGCGGGCCGTCCTACAATGAGCAGTTCTTC. Translating gives CASSYRTSGPSYNEQFF.

The genes are TRBV18 and TRBJ1-3, with TRBD1 as a possible D gene (5 bases). CDR1 and CDR2 (germline): KGHSH, LQKENI. The V and J ends lost 3 bases and 1 base respectively, with 7 bases between them. CDR3 size: 14 residues. The CDR3, as DNA: TGTGCCAGCTCACCCGACAGTTCTGGAAACACCATATATTTT. This codes for CASSPDSSGNTIYF.

The chain employs TRBV2 and TRBJ1-5; D call uncertain. V was shortened by 6 bases and J by 3 bases, with 12 bases between the two germline ends. CDR3 length: 14 residues. Germline lookup yields CDR1 SNHLY and CDR2 FYNNEI. CDR3 in amino acids: CASRAGSYNQPQHF. DNA for the CDR3: TGTGCCAGCAGGGCCGGGAGCTACAATCAGCCCCAGCATTTT. The full variable domain, rest sourced from reference TRBV2 and TRBJ1-5, is EPEVTQTPSHQVTQMGQEVILRCVPISNHLYFYWYRQILGQKVEFLVSFYNNEISEKSEIFDDQFSVERPDGSNFTLKIRSTKLEDSAMYFCASRAGSYNQPQHFGDGTRLSIL.

The chain joins TRBV5-6 to TRBJ2-7; TRBD2 agrees at 13 bases. V was pared by 2 bases and J by 2 bases, with 4 bases of the junction left unmatched. The CDR3 runs to 16 residues. CDR1 is SGHDT, CDR2 YYEEEE, per germline. The CDR3: CASSFTSGRVTYEQYF. DNA for the CDR3: TGTGCCAGCAGCTTCACTAGCGGGAGGGTCACCTACGAGCAGTACTTC.

The chain combines TRBV10-3 with TRBJ1-2, with D possibly being TRBD1 (5 bases). The CDR3 runs 14 residues. Germline lookup yields CDR1 ENHRY and CDR2 SYGVKD. V lost 0 bases, J lost 8 bases, and 13 bases lay in between. This chain's CDR3 is CAISESQGAGGYTF. The CDR3 nucleotides are TGTGCCATCAGTGAGTCGCAGGGAGCGGGGGGCTACACCTTC.

The V and J genes are TRBV11-3 and TRBJ2-3; TRBD1 might be the D (7 bases). The CDR3 loop spans 16 amino acids. Germline lookup yields CDR1 SGHNT and CDR2 YENEEA. Trimming cost V 5 bases and J 4 bases, with 19 bases left between them. CDR3 protein: CASSPSTGRTADTQYF. For the CDR3, the DNA is TGTGCCAGCAGCCCTTCGACAGGGAGGACGGCAGATACGCAGTATTTT.

The chain carries TRBV5-4 and TRBJ1-2; 9 bases line up with TRBD1. The V and J ends lost 4 bases and 5 bases, in that order; junction bases with no gene match: 6. CDR1 is SGHNT, CDR2 YYREEE, per germline (reference sequence). The CDR3 has 14 amino acids. The CDR3 sequence: CASSDTGGYYGYTF. The CDR3 DNA sequence: TGTGCCAGCAGCGATACAGGGGGCTATTATGGCTACACCTTC.

The chain links TRBV19 to TRBJ2-7; TRBD1 agrees at 8 bases. CDR1 and CDR2 (germline): LNHDA, SQIVND (reference sequence). CDR3 length equals 13 residues. The V segment lost 8 bases and the J segment 4 bases; nucleotides outside the gene matches: 7. CDR3 sequence reads: CASSDRGIYEQYF. In DNA form, the CDR3 reads TGTGCCAGTTCAGACAGGGGCATATACGAGCAGTACTTC.

The chain employs TRBV18 and TRBJ2-5; perhaps TRBD1 as D (5 bases). Germline CDR1 is KGHSH and CDR2 is LQKENI. The length of the CDR3 is 13 residues. V was pared by 6 bases and J by 2 bases, with 10 bases between. The CDR3 coding sequence is TGTGCCAGCTCCCAGGGTACTCAAGAGACCCAGTACTTC. This encodes CASSQGTQETQYF.

The V call is TRBV6-2 or TRBV6-3, the J call TRBJ2-3, with D tentatively TRBD2 (5 bases). Germline loops: CDR1 MNHEY, CDR2 SVGEGT. Trimming removed 5 bases from V and 2 bases from J, with 11 bases in between. The CDR3 totals 14 residues. CDR3 sequence reads: CASSSVSVTDTQYF. In DNA, the CDR3 is TGTGCCAGCAGTAGCGTTAGCGTCACAGATACGCAGTATTTT.

The chain uses TRBV11-2 and TRBJ2-3, with a possible D match to TRBD1 (6 bases). Trimming removed 6 bases at V and 0 bases at J, with 19 bases between. This CDR3 has 17 residues. Looked up from germline, CDR1 is SGHAT and CDR2 is FQNNGV. For the CDR3, the DNA is TGTGCCAGCAGTAGCCCTACAGGGATGGGTAGCACAGATACGCAGTATTTT. This encodes CASSSPTGMGSTDTQYF.

This sequence joins TRBV28 and TRBJ1-5; 10 bases are a match to TRBD1. From germline, CDR1 is MDHEN and CDR2 SYDVKM. V shed 6 bases, J shed 2 bases, and the junction held 13 bases outside the gene matches. The CDR3 length is 18 residues. The DNA for the CDR3 is TGTGCCAGCAGACGTAGTCCGGGACAGGGGACGCGCAATCAGCCCCAGCATTTT. This gives the protein CASRRSPGQGTRNQPQHF.